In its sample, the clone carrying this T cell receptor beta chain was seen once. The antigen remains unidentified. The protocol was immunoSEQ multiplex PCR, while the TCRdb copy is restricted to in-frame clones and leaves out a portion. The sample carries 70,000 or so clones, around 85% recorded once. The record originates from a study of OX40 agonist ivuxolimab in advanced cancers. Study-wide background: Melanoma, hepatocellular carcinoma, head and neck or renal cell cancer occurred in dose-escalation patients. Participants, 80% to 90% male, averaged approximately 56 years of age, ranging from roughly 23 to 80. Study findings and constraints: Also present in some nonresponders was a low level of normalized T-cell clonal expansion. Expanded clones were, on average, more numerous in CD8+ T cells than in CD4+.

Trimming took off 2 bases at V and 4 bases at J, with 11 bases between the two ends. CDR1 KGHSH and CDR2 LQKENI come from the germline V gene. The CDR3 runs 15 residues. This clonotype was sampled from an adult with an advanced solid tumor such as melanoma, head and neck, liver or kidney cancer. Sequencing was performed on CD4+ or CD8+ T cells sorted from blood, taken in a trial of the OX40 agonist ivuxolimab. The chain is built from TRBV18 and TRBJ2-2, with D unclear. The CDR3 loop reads CASSPWNGPTGELFF. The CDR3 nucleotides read TGTGCCAGCTCACCATGGAATGGGCCCACCGGGGAGCTGTTTTTT.